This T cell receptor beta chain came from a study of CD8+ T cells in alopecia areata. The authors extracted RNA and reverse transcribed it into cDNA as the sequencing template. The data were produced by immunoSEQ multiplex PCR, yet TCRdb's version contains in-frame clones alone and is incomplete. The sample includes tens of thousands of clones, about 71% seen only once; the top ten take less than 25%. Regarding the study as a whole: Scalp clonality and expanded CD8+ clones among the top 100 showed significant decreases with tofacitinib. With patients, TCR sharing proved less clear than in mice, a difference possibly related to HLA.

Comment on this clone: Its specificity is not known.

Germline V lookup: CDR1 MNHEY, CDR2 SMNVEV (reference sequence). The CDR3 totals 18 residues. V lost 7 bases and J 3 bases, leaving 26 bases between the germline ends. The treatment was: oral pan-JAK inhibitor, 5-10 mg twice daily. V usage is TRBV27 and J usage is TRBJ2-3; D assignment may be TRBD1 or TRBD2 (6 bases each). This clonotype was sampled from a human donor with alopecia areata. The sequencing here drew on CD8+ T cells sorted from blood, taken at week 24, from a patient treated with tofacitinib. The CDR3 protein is CASNPSGGGEYLTDTQYF. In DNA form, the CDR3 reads TGTGCCAGCAACCCCTCTGGGGGCGGGGAATACTTGACAGATACGCAGTATTTT.